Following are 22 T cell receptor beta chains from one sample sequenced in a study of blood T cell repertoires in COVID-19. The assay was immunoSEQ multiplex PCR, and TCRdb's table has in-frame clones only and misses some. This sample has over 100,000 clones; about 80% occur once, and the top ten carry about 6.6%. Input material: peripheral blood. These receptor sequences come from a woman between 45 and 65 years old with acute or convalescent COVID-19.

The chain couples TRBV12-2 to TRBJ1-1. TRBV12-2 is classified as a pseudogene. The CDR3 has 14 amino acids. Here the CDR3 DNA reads TGTGCAAGTCGCCCACTACGGGTAAACACTGAAGCTTTCTTT. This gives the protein CASRPLRVNTEAFF.

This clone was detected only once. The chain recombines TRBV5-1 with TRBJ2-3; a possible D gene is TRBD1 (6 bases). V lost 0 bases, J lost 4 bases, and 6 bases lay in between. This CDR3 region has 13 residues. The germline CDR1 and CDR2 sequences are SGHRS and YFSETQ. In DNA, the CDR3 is TGCGCCAGCAGCTTGGGACAGGCAGATACGCAGTATTTT. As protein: CASSLGQADTQYF.

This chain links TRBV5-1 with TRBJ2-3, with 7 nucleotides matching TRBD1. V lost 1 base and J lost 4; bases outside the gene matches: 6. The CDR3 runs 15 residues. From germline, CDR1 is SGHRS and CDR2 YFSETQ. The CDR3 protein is CASSLFDREADTQYF. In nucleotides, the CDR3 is TGCGCCAGCAGCTTGTTTGACAGGGAAGCAGATACGCAGTATTTT.

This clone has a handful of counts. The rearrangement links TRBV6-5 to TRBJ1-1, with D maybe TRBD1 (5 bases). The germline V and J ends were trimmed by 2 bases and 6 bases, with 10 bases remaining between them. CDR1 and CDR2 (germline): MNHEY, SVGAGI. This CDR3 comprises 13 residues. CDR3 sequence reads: CASSYGRGPEAFF. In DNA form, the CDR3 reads TGTGCCAGCAGTTACGGTAGGGGCCCTGAAGCTTTCTTT.

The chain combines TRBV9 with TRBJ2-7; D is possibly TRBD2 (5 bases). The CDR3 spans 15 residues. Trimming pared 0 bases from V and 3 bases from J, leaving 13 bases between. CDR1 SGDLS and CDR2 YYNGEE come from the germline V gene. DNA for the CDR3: TGTGCCAGCAGCGTAGCTCCGGGGAACCTCTACGAGCAGTACTTC. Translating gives CASSVAPGNLYEQYF.

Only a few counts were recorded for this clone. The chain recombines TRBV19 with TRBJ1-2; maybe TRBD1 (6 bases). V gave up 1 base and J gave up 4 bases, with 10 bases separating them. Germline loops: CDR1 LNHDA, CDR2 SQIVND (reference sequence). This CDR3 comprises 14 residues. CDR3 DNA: TGTGCCAGTAGTATAGGTGGACAGCTCTATGGCTACACCTTC. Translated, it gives CASSIGGQLYGYTF.

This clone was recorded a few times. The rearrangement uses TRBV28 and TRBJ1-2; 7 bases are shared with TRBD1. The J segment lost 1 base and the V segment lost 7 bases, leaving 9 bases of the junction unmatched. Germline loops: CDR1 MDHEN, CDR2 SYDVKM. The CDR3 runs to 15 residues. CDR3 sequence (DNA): TGTGCCAGCACCGAGCCGGGACAGCTTAACTATGGCTACACCTTC. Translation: CASTEPGQLNYGYTF.

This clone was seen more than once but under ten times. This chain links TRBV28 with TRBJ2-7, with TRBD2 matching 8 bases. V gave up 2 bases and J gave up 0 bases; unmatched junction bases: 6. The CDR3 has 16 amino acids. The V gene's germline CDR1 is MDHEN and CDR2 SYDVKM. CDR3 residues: CASSLASGPLSYEQYF. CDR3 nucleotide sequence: TGTGCCAGCAGTTTAGCTAGCGGGCCGCTCTCCTACGAGCAGTACTTC.

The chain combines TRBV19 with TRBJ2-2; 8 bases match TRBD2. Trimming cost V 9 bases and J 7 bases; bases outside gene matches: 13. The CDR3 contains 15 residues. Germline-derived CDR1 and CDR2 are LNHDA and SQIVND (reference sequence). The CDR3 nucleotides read TGTGCCAGCGGACTGACCAGCGGGGGCGTCGGGGAGCTGTTTTTT. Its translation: CASGLTSGGVGELFF.

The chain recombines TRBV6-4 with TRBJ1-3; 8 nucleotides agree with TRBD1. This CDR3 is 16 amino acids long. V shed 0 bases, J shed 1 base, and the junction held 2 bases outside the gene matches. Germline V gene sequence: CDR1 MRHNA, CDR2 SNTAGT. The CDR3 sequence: CASSDSDRASGNTIYF. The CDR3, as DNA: TGTGCCAGCAGTGACTCGGACAGGGCGTCTGGAAACACCATATATTTT.

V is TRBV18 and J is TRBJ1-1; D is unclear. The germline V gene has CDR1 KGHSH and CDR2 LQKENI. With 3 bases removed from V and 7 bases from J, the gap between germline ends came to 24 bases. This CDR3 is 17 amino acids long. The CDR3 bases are TGTGCCAGCTCACCTCTCACGGGTGAGTGGGTCAGCGGTGAAGCTTTCTTT. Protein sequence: CASSPLTGEWVSGEAFF.

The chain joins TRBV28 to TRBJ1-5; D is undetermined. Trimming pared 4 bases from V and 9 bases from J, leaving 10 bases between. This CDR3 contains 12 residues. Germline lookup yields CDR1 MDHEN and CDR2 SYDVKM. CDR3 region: CASSSGNGPQHF. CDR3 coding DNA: TGTGCCAGCAGTTCAGGTAATGGGCCCCAGCATTTT.

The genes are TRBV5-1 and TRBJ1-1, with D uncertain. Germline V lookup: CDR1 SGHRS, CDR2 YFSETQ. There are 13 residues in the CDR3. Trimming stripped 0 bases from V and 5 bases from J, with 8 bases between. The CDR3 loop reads CASSLDGMTEAFF. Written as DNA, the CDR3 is TGCGCCAGCAGCTTGGACGGGATGACTGAAGCTTTCTTT.

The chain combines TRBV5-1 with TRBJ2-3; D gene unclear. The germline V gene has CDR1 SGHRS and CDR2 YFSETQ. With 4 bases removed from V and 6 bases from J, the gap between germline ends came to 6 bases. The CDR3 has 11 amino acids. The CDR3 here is CASSQKDTQYF. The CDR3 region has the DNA TGCGCCAGCAGCCAGAAGGATACGCAGTATTTT.

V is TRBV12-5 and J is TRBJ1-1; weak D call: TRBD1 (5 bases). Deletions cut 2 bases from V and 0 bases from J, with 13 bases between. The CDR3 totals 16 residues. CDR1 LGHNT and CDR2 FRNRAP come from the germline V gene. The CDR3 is CASGLNQGKMNTEAFF. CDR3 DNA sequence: TGTGCTAGTGGTTTGAATCAGGGCAAAATGAACACTGAAGCTTTCTTT.

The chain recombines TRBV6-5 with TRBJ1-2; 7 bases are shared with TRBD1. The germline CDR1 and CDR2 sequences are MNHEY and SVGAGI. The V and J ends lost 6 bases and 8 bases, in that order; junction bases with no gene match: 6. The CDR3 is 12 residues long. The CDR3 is CASSGTVGGYTF. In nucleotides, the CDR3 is TGTGCCAGCAGCGGGACAGTCGGGGGCTACACCTTC.

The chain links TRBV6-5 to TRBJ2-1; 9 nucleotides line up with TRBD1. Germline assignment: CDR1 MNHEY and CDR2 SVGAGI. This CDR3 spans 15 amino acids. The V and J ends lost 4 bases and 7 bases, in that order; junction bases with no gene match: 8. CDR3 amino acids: CASSLGTGNVNEQFF. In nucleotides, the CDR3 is TGTGCCAGCAGTTTAGGGACAGGGAACGTAAATGAGCAGTTCTTC.

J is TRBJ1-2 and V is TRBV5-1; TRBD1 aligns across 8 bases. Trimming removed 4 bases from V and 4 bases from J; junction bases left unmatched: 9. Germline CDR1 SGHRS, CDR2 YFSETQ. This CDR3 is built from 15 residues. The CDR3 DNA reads TGCGCCAGCAGCCCGGGACAGGAAACGGTCTATGGCTACACCTTC. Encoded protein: CASSPGQETVYGYTF.

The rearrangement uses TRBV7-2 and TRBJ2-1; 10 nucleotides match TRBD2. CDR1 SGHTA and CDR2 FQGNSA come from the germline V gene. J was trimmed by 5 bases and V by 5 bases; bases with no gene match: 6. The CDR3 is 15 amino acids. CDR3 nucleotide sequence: TGTGCCAGCAGCCGGAGCGGGGGGGCAAACAATGAGCAGTTCTTC. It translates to CASSRSGGANNEQFF. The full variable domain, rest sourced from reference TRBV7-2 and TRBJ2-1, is GAGVSQSPSNKVTEKGKDVELRCDPISGHTALYWYRQSLGQGLEFLIYFQGNSAPDKSGLPSDRFSAERTGGSVSTLTIQRTQQEDSAVYLCASSRSGGANNEQFFGPGTRLTVL.

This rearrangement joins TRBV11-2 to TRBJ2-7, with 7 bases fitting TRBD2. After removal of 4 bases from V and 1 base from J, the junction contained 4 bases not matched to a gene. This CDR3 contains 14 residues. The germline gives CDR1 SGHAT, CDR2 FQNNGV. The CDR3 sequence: CASSSTAGSYEQYF. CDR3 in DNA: TGTGCCAGCAGCTCAACAGCGGGGTCCTACGAGCAGTACTTC.

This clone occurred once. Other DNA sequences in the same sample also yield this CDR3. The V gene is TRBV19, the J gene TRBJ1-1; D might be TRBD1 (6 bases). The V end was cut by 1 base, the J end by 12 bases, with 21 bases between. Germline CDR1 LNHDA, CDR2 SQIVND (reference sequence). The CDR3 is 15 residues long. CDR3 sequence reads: CASSIGRGQGTPPFF. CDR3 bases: TGTGCCAGTAGTATAGGACGAGGGCAGGGGACCCCTCCTTTCTTT. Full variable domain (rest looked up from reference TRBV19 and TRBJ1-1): DGGITQSPKYLFRKEGQNVTLSCEQNLNHDAMYWYRQDPGQGLRLIYYSQIVNDFQKGDIAEGYSVSREKKESFPLTVTSAQKNPTAFYLCASSIGRGQGTPPFFGQGTRLTVV.

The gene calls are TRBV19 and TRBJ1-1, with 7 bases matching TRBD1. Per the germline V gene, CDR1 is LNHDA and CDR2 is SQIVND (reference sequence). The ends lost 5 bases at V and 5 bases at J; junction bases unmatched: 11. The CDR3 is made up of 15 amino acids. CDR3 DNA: TGTGCCAGTAGTTGGCCTACAGGGGTCTCGACTGAAGCTTTCTTT. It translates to CASSWPTGVSTEAFF.